The 32 T cell receptor beta chains below all came from one sample that was sequenced in a study of blood T cell repertoires in COVID-19. The repertoire was sequenced with immunoSEQ multiplex PCR; TCRdb's copy has only in-frame clones and lacks some. Among approximately 250,000 clones, 75% to 85% were seen once, and the ten largest hold more than 5%. The sample was peripheral blood. The receptors come from a human donor in a cohort sampled during active COVID-19.

The chain recombines TRBV6-6 with TRBJ1-6; D remains unclear. This CDR3 is 14 amino acids long. The germline CDR1 and CDR2 sequences are MNHNY and SVGAGI (reference sequence). Trimming pared 7 bases from V and 4 bases from J, leaving 11 bases between. CDR3 nucleotide sequence: TGTGCCAGCATCCCTACGCTATATAATTCACCCCTCCACTTT. This codes for CASIPTLYNSPLHF.

This clone occurred a few times. The chain recombines TRBV28 with TRBJ1-6; 11 bases fit TRBD1. CDR3 length: 19 amino acids. V gave up 5 bases and J gave up 5 bases; unmatched junction bases: 14. Germline V gives CDR1 MDHEN, CDR2 SYDVKM. This CDR3 reads CASSGAGTGGDTDNSPLHF. The CDR3 bases are TGTGCCAGCAGTGGGGCCGGGACAGGGGGTGATACAGATAATTCACCCCTCCACTTT. Complete variable domain (other parts from reference TRBV28 and TRBJ1-6): DVKVTQSSRYLVKRTGEKVFLECVQDMDHENMFWYRQDPGLGLRLIYFSYDVKMKEKGDIPEGYSVSREKKERFSLILESASTNQTSMYLCASSGAGTGGDTDNSPLHFGNGTRLTVT.

DNA of the CDR3: TGTGCCAGCAGCCACCTACAGGCTTGGACAGATACGCAGTATTTT. Protein: CASSHLQAWTDTQYF. The chain carries TRBV3-1 (or the pseudogene TRBV3-2) and TRBJ2-3; possibly TRBD1 for D (5 bases). The CDR3 length is 15 residues. V was pared by 3 bases and J by 3 bases, with 13 bases between. Germline V lookup: CDR1 LGHDT, CDR2 YNNKEL (reference sequence).

This clone appeared many times. In the same sample, other DNA sequences code for this CDR3. The chain uses TRBV3-1 (or the pseudogene TRBV3-2) and TRBJ1-5; D ambiguous. The CDR3 covers 15 residues. Per the germline V gene, CDR1 is LGHDT and CDR2 is YNNKEL (reference sequence). Trimming left V 0 bases short and J 1 base short, with 7 bases between. The CDR3 loop reads CASSQDLGSNQPQHF. CDR3 bases: TGTGCCAGCAGCCAAGATCTAGGCAGCAATCAGCCCCAGCATTTT.

This clone has a handful of counts. The chain carries TRBV10-2 and TRBJ1-1; tentative D call: TRBD1 (5 bases). The CDR3 has 12 amino acids. Germline V gene data show CDR1 as WSHSY and CDR2 as SAAADI. V lost 6 bases and J lost 6, with 11 bases in between. CDR3 amino acids: CASSRSGAEAFF. In DNA form, the CDR3 reads TGCGCCAGCAGCCGATCGGGGGCTGAAGCTTTCTTT.

The chain combines TRBV19 with TRBJ2-3; D gene uncertain. Trimming pared 2 bases from V and 5 bases from J, leaving 5 bases between. Germline V gene sequence: CDR1 LNHDA, CDR2 SQIVND (reference sequence). CDR3 length equals 12 residues. The CDR3 protein is CASSISGDTQYF. The CDR3 DNA sequence: TGTGCCAGTAGTATATCCGGAGATACGCAGTATTTT. Full variable domain (rest looked up from reference TRBV19 and TRBJ2-3): DGGITQSPKYLFRKEGQNVTLSCEQNLNHDAMYWYRQDPGQGLRLIYYSQIVNDFQKGDIAEGYSVSREKKESFPLTVTSAQKNPTAFYLCASSISGDTQYFGPGTRLTVL.

The rearrangement uses TRBV27 and TRBJ1-1; possibly TRBD1 for D (5 bases). V was clipped by 6 bases and J by 4 bases, with 9 bases between them. Germline V gene data show CDR1 as MNHEY and CDR2 as SMNVEV (reference sequence). The CDR3 extends over 12 amino acids. CDR3 protein: CASRGVGTEAFF. Here the CDR3 DNA reads TGTGCCAGCAGAGGGGTTGGCACTGAAGCTTTCTTT.

CDR3 sequence: CASSPTVAGGGLNEQFF. The CDR3 bases are TGCGCCAGCAGCCCTACTGTGGCGGGAGGTGGCCTCAATGAGCAGTTCTTC. The V and J genes are TRBV5-1 and TRBJ2-1; 8 bases line up with TRBD2. The V gene end was trimmed by 4 bases and the J gene end by 6 bases; junction bases not matched to a gene: 15. The CDR3 runs to 17 residues. The germline V gene encodes CDR1 SGHRS and CDR2 YFSETQ.

This chain uses TRBV5-1 with TRBJ2-7; 11 bases agree with TRBD1. CDR1 and CDR2 (germline): SGHRS, YFSETQ. The length of the CDR3 is 15 residues. V dropped 4 bases and J dropped 7; count of bases not matched to a gene: 10. CDR3 in amino acids: CASSPRTGGAWEQYF. DNA for the CDR3: TGCGCCAGCAGCCCACGGACAGGGGGCGCGTGGGAGCAGTACTTC. The full variable domain, completed using reference TRBV5-1 and TRBJ2-7, is KAGVTQTPRYLIKTRGQQVTLSCSPISGHRSVSWYQQTPGQGLQFLFEYFSETQRNKGNFPGRFSGRQFSNSRSEMNVSTLELGDSALYLCASSPRTGGAWEQYFGPGTRLTVT.

The rearrangement uses TRBV20-1 and TRBJ1-1; 8 nucleotides match TRBD1. This CDR3 region has 11 residues. In germline, CDR1 is DFQATT, CDR2 SNEGSKA (reference sequence). Germline trimming cut 8 bases from V and 8 bases from J; bases unmatched to any gene: 7. Here the CDR3 reads CSRQGFLEAFF. The DNA for the CDR3 is TGCAGTCGACAGGGGTTTTTAGAAGCTTTCTTT.

This clone was found a few times. The V gene is TRBV7-2, the J gene TRBJ2-3, with 7 bases lining up with TRBD2. With 3 bases clipped from V and 6 bases from J, the junction kept 12 bases outside the gene matches. Germline lookup yields CDR1 SGHTA and CDR2 FQGNSA. This CDR3 is built from 16 residues. The CDR3 region is CASSFPAGVTADTQYF. For the CDR3, the DNA is TGTGCCAGCAGCTTCCCGGCGGGAGTAACAGCTGATACGCAGTATTTT.

The chain recombines TRBV7-8 with TRBJ1-2, with 8 bases lining up with TRBD1. V shed 4 bases and J 7 bases; nucleotides not matched to a gene: 8. The CDR3 covers 14 residues. Germline-derived CDR1 and CDR2 are SGHVS and FQNEAQ. The CDR3 coding sequence is TGTGCCAGCAGCTCCCCCCCAGGGGGCTTTGGCTACACCTTC. It encodes CASSSPPGGFGYTF.

This chain joins TRBV4-1 and TRBJ2-7, with D perhaps TRBD1 (6 bases). CDR3 length: 14 residues. The germline gives CDR1 MGHRA, CDR2 YSYEKL. Trimming removed 4 bases at V and 5 bases at J, with 15 bases between. CDR3 loop: CASSLGGTKDEQYF. DNA of the CDR3: TGCGCCAGCAGCCTAGGGGGTACTAAAGACGAGCAGTACTTC.

The gene calls are TRBV12-5 and TRBJ2-3, with 7 nucleotides matching TRBD1. Trimming took 5 bases from V and 6 from J; bases not matched to a gene: 8. In germline, CDR1 is LGHNT, CDR2 FRNRAP. CDR3 length: 14 residues. CDR3 sequence (DNA): TGTGCTAGTGGTCCACCGACAGGGTCGGATACGCAGTATTTT. This codes for CASGPPTGSDTQYF.

This clone was seen only a few times. This chain connects TRBV11-3 to TRBJ1-4, with 9 bases lining up with TRBD1. The length of the CDR3 is 17 residues. CDR1 and CDR2 (germline): SGHNT, YENEEA. With 2 bases clipped from V and 5 bases from J, the junction kept 9 bases outside the gene matches. CDR3 nucleotides: TGTGCCAGCAGCTTACTAACTACAGGGGGCGAAAATGAAAAACTGTTTTTT. Its translation is CASSLLTTGGENEKLFF.

V and J are TRBV5-4 and TRBJ2-5; 7 positions match TRBD1. The CDR3 extends over 14 amino acids. Germline trimming cut 3 bases from V and 2 bases from J; bases unmatched to any gene: 4. Germline CDR1 SGHNT, CDR2 YYREEE (reference sequence). CDR3 DNA: TGTGCCAGCAGCTCTGACAGGGATCAAGAGACCCAGTACTTC. This sequence encodes CASSSDRDQETQYF. Full variable domain (remainder filled in from reference TRBV5-4 and TRBJ2-5): ETGVTQSPTHLIKTRGQQVTLRCSSQSGHNTVSWYQQALGQGPQFIFQYYREEENGRGNFPPRFSGLQFPNYSSELNVNALELDDSALYLCASSSDRDQETQYFGPGTRLLVL.

The V gene is TRBV27, the J gene TRBJ2-2; TRBD1 matches at 10 bases. The CDR3 loop spans 15 amino acids. V lost 7 bases and J lost 5; bases outside the gene matches: 7. In germline, CDR1 is MNHEY, CDR2 SMNVEV (reference sequence). CDR3 loop: CASTKDRGNTGELFF. The CDR3 DNA reads TGTGCCAGCACCAAGGACAGGGGGAATACCGGGGAGCTGTTTTTT.

This chain joins TRBV11-1 and TRBJ1-6; 7 positions agree with TRBD1. This CDR3 is built from 15 residues. V trimming: 8 bases; J trimming: 5 bases; junction bases outside the gene matches: 9. Germline V gives CDR1 SGHAT, CDR2 FQDESV (reference sequence). This CDR3 is CASCPAGTDNSPLHF. CDR3 nucleotide sequence: TGTGCCAGCTGCCCGGCCGGGACAGATAATTCACCCCTCCACTTT. Together with reference TRBV11-1 and TRBJ1-6, the CDR3 gives the full variable domain: EAEVAQSPRYKITEKSQAVAFWCDPISGHATLYWYRQILGQGPELLVQFQDESVVDDSQLPKDRFSAERLKGVDSTLKIQPAELGDSAMYLCASCPAGTDNSPLHFGNGTRLTVT.

This chain connects TRBV12-5 to TRBJ2-1, with 16 bases aligning to TRBD2. Germline CDR1 reads LGHNT; CDR2 reads FRNRAP. This CDR3 has 21 residues. The trim removed 2 bases at V and 9 bases at J, leaving 19 bases unmatched. CDR3 DNA: TGTGCTAGTGGTTTGCATACCGGGACTAGCGGGGGGGCAGGGGGAATCAGTGAGCAGTTCTTC. Its protein product is CASGLHTGTSGGAGGISEQFF.

The V call is TRBV5-1, the J call TRBJ2-7; 7 bases agree with TRBD1. CDR1 is SGHRS and CDR2 is YFSETQ in the germline V gene. V lost 4 bases to trimming and J lost 3 bases; unmatched junction nucleotides: 4. The CDR3 covers 13 residues. The CDR3 region has the DNA TGCGCCAGCAGCCCTACAGGGGTCTACGAGCAGTACTTC. As protein: CASSPTGVYEQYF.

The rearrangement links TRBV28 to TRBJ2-7; TRBD2 agrees at 8 bases. Germline V CDR1 and CDR2: MDHEN, SYDVKM. The CDR3 is 14 amino acids. The V gene end was trimmed by 8 bases and the J gene end by 7 bases; junction bases not matched to a gene: 13. The CDR3 reads CASLRTSGDREQYF. The CDR3 DNA reads as TGTGCCAGCCTGAGAACTAGCGGAGATAGAGAGCAGTACTTC.

The chain carries TRBV19 and TRBJ2-7; 14 bases fit TRBD2. This CDR3 has 14 amino acids. Germline lookup yields CDR1 LNHDA and CDR2 SQIVND (reference sequence). The ends lost 8 bases at V and 3 bases at J; junction bases unmatched: 3. CDR3 sequence: CASRGLAGGYEQYF. In DNA, the CDR3 is TGTGCCAGTCGTGGACTAGCGGGAGGCTACGAGCAGTACTTC.

This chain uses TRBV27 with TRBJ2-2; D possibly corresponds to TRBD1 (5 bases). Germline values: CDR1 MNHEY, CDR2 SMNVEV (reference sequence). CDR3 size: 17 residues. V dropped 2 bases and J dropped 0 bases, with 13 bases sitting between them. The CDR3 DNA is TGTGCCAGCAGTTTAACCTACGCGACAGCGAACACCGGGGAGCTGTTTTTT. Encoded protein: CASSLTYATANTGELFF.

The rearrangement uses TRBV6-4 and TRBJ2-2, with no clear D. There are 14 residues in the CDR3. CDR1 and CDR2 (germline): MRHNA, SNTAGT. Deletions cut 2 bases from V and 5 bases from J, with 9 bases between. CDR3 in amino acids: CASSDPALTGELFF. The CDR3 nucleotides are TGTGCCAGCAGTGACCCTGCTCTAACCGGGGAGCTGTTTTTT.

CDR3 nucleotide sequence: TGTGCCAGCAGTTCGACAGGGAGGCACAATGAGCAGTTCTTC. Protein product: CASSSTGRHNEQFF. The chain links TRBV28 to TRBJ2-1; weak D call: TRBD1 (7 bases). The germline V and J ends were trimmed by 4 bases and 5 bases, with 12 bases remaining between them. The CDR3 extends over 14 amino acids. The germline gives CDR1 MDHEN, CDR2 SYDVKM.

Comments on this clone: In the same sample, other DNA sequences code for this CDR3. The CDR3 DNA reads as TGTGCCAGCAGCCAAGAAGGGACAGGGGCCACTGAAGCTTTCTTT. Translated: CASSQEGTGATEAFF. This sequence joins TRBV3-1 (or the pseudogene TRBV3-2) and TRBJ1-1; TRBD1 matches at 10 bases. This CDR3 spans 15 amino acids. The V segment lost 0 bases and the J segment 4 bases; nucleotides outside the gene matches: 2. Germline V CDR1 and CDR2: LGHDT, YNNKEL (reference sequence).

Written as DNA, the CDR3 is TGTGCCAGTAGCGACACCGGGACAGGGGGAGTCCAAGAGACCCAGTACTTC. As protein: CASSDTGTGGVQETQYF. V gene TRBV19 combines with J gene TRBJ2-5; TRBD1 matches 11 bases. CDR1 and CDR2 from the germline V gene are LNHDA and SQIVND (reference sequence). Germline trimming cut 6 bases from V and 1 base from J; bases unmatched to any gene: 10. The CDR3 extends over 17 amino acids.

The chain employs TRBV30 and TRBJ2-7, with TRBD1 matching over 11 bases. The CDR3 contains 15 residues. V was pared by 2 bases and J by 2 bases, with 5 bases of the junction left unmatched. The germline V gene has CDR1 GTSNPN and CDR2 SVGIG (reference sequence). The CDR3 loop reads CAWSMLGQGAYEQYF. CDR3 sequence (DNA): TGTGCCTGGAGTATGTTGGGACAGGGGGCCTACGAGCAGTACTTC.

The chain employs TRBV5-5 and TRBJ2-1, with TRBD1 identical over 9 bases. The CDR3 length is 16 residues. The germline V gene has CDR1 SGHKS and CDR2 YYEKEE (reference sequence). The V gene end was trimmed by 1 base and the J gene end by 1 base; junction bases not matched to a gene: 3. The CDR3 DNA reads as TGTGCCAGCAGCTTGATGACAGGGGGTTCCTACAATGAGCAGTTCTTC. It encodes CASSLMTGGSYNEQFF.

This chain links TRBV9 with TRBJ1-3; D is unclear. V dropped 4 bases and J dropped 4 bases, with 6 bases sitting between them. Germline V gives CDR1 SGDLS, CDR2 YYNGEE. This CDR3 is built from 12 residues. The CDR3 loop is CASSLEGNTIYF. The CDR3 nucleotides read TGTGCCAGCAGCCTCGAGGGAAACACCATATATTTT. The full variable domain, with the rest looked up from reference TRBV9 and TRBJ1-3, is DSGVTQTPKHLITATGQRVTLRCSPRSGDLSVYWYQQSLDQGLQFLIQYYNGEERAKGNILERFSAQQFPDLHSELNLSSLELGDSALYFCASSLEGNTIYFGEGSWLTVV.

The gene calls are TRBV5-1 and TRBJ2-7; 9 nucleotides agree with TRBD2. This CDR3 is built from 14 residues. V shed 0 bases, J shed 4 bases, and the junction held 2 bases outside the gene matches. The germline CDR1 and CDR2 sequences are SGHRS and YFSETQ. CDR3 protein: CASSLVTSGYEQYF. The DNA for the CDR3 is TGCGCCAGCAGCTTGGTCACTAGCGGGTACGAGCAGTACTTC.

J is TRBJ2-7 and V is TRBV6-5, with TRBD1 as a possible D gene (6 bases). In germline, CDR1 is MNHEY, CDR2 SVGAGI. The germline V and J ends were trimmed by 6 bases and 6 bases, with 18 bases remaining between them. The CDR3 covers 14 residues. The CDR3 nucleotides are TGTGCCAGCAGCAGTCAGGGGCAGAGGGCCGAGCAGTACTTC. Protein sequence: CASSSQGQRAEQYF.